The sequence of this T cell receptor (beta chain) was determined in a study of PD-1 blockade in classical Hodgkin lymphoma. For the study at large: Intravenous infusions of nivolumab 3 mg/kg reached patients every 2 weeks. Findings and caveats of the study: Complete responders' baseline diversity resembled that of newly diagnosed patients. When set against healthy donors, newly diagnosed patients were reported to show lower baseline TCR diversity.

Time point indicated: cycle 4 day 1 (C4D1), after more than five weeks of nivolumab. Every patient experienced relapse after autologous stem cell transplantation, and brentuximab vedotin exposure varied. The trim removed 7 bases at V and 7 bases at J, leaving 13 bases unmatched. CDR1 is WSHSY and CDR2 is SAAADI in the germline V gene. CDR3 length: 16 residues. The protocol was immunoSEQ multiplex PCR, while the TCRdb copy is restricted to in-frame clones and leaves out a portion. The table lists about 38,000 clones, 70% to 80% of them singletons, with 9.8% in the top ten. Concerning this clone: Antigen specificity is unknown.

The input for sequencing was peripheral blood mononuclear cells (PBMCs), taken before the fourth cycle of nivolumab. The clonotype comes from a human donor with classical Hodgkin lymphoma. This chain connects TRBV10-2 to TRBJ2-2, with 9 bases lining up with TRBD2. The CDR3 DNA reads as TGCGCCAGCACCTCATACGGCGGGGGGGGCGACGGGGAGCTGTTTTTT. Its protein is CASTSYGGGGDGELFF.